This T cell receptor beta chain comes out of a study of cytomegalovirus exposure and HLA in healthy donors. Assay used: immunoSEQ multiplex PCR; TCRdb lists only in-frame clones, some missing. Of 180,000 or so clones detected, about 89% appear once; the ten largest clones hold around 7.2%. CDR3 size: 14 residues. Per the germline V gene, CDR1 is LNHDA and CDR2 is SQIVND (reference sequence). Trimming left V 1 base short and J 6 bases short, with 13 bases between. As for this clone: Its target is unknown.

Study-wide results and limits: A later analysis found first-cohort TCR clusters tended to co-occur in the 120 validation repertoires.

This TCR was sampled from a young man in good health and CMV-seropositive. This rearrangement joins TRBV19 to TRBJ2-7; D possibly corresponds to TRBD1 (6 bases). The sequenced material came from PBMCs. The DNA for the CDR3 is TGTGCCAGTAGTATAGGCCAGGGGCAGCGCGAGCAGTACTTC. It specifies CASSIGQGQREQYF.